The 11 T cell receptor beta chains below all came from one sample that was sequenced in a study of cytomegalovirus exposure and HLA in healthy donors. It was with 60 Vbeta and 13 Jbeta primers that the PCR ran. Sequenced by immunoSEQ multiplex PCR; TCRdb stores in-frame clones only, minus some. The sample lists some 71,000 clones, less than 85% occurring once. Source material: PBMCs. All receptors come from a woman aged 45-65 years in good health and CMV-seropositive.

The rearrangement links TRBV10-3 to TRBJ1-2, with a tentative D call TRBD1 (5 bases). Trimming shortened V by 10 bases and J by 0 bases, and 9 bases separated the two germline ends. CDR1 is ENHRY, CDR2 SYGVKD, per germline. The length of the CDR3 is 12 residues. CDR3 bases: TGTGCCACCCAGGGCACTAACTATGGCTACACCTTC. Protein sequence: CATQGTNYGYTF.

The chain employs TRBV5-6 and TRBJ1-2, with 8 bases that match TRBD1. Trimming removed 4 bases from V and 5 bases from J; junction bases left unmatched: 13. Germline CDR1 reads SGHDT; CDR2 reads YYEEEE. The CDR3 consists of 16 residues. CDR3 loop: CASSPKGTGGRYGYTF. The DNA of the CDR3 is TGTGCCAGCAGCCCGAAAGGTACAGGGGGTCGATATGGCTACACCTTC. The full variable domain, rest sourced from reference TRBV5-6 and TRBJ1-2, is DAGVTQSPTHLIKTRGQQVTLRCSPKSGHDTVSWYQQALGQGPQFIFQYYEEEERQRGNFPDRFSGHQFPNYSSELNVNALLLGDSALYLCASSPKGTGGRYGYTFGSGTRLTVV.

The chain is built from TRBV4-1 and TRBJ1-4; no clear D gene. V was shortened by 0 bases and J by 8 bases, with 16 bases between the two germline ends. Germline CDR1 reads MGHRA; CDR2 reads YSYEKL. The CDR3 totals 16 residues. The DNA for the CDR3 is TGCGCCAGCAGCCAAGATGGGCGGACTATAGCCGAAAAACTGTTTTTT. The encoded protein is CASSQDGRTIAEKLFF.

J is TRBJ1-5 and V is TRBV5-5; possible D gene TRBD1, 5 bases. The CDR3 has 13 residues. CDR1 SGHKS and CDR2 YYEKEE come from the germline V gene (reference sequence). V lost 3 bases and J lost 7, with 11 bases in between. The CDR3 nucleotides are TGTGCCAGCAGCTCTTCTGGGGGGCAGCCCCAGCATTTT. Residues: CASSSSGGQPQHF.

The rearrangement links TRBV28 to TRBJ2-1, with TRBD2 identical over 12 bases. The CDR3 length is 14 residues. Trimming took 3 bases from V and 11 from J; bases not matched to a gene: 5. The V gene's germline CDR1 is MDHEN and CDR2 SYDVKM. The DNA for the CDR3 is TGTGCCAGCAGTTTCTGGCTAGCGGGGGGGCAGCAGTTCTTC. Translating it yields CASSFWLAGGQQFF.

The chain combines TRBV5-1 with TRBJ2-7; TRBD1 matches at 9 bases. Germline loops: CDR1 SGHRS, CDR2 YFSETQ. After removal of 4 bases from V and 4 bases from J, the junction contained 6 bases not matched to a gene. CDR3 length equals 14 residues. DNA for the CDR3: TGCGCCAGCAGCGCCACAGGGGGCTTGTACGAGCAGTACTTC. It translates to CASSATGGLYEQYF.

This clone was found a few times. V is TRBV4-3 and J is TRBJ1-1, with 9 positions matching TRBD1. Germline V gives CDR1 LGHNA, CDR2 YSLEER. This CDR3 is built from 15 residues. V lost 3 bases to trimming and J lost 4 bases; unmatched junction nucleotides: 6. The CDR3 spells CASSHLQGALTEAFF. For the CDR3, the DNA is TGCGCCAGCAGCCACCTACAGGGGGCCCTCACTGAAGCTTTCTTT.

The J gene is TRBJ2-5, the V gene TRBV11-2; TRBD2 aligns across 7 bases. V shed 8 bases, J shed 1 base, and the junction held 10 bases outside the gene matches. The length of the CDR3 is 15 residues. Germline CDR1 SGHAT, CDR2 FQNNGV. The CDR3 region has the DNA TGTGCCAGCCTCCCGAGGGGAGGGTCCCAAGAGACCCAGTACTTC. This encodes CASLPRGGSQETQYF.

Only a few counts were recorded for this clone. The rearrangement links TRBV5-6 to TRBJ2-7, with TRBD1 matching 8 bases. Germline assignment: CDR1 SGHDT and CDR2 YYEEEE. This CDR3 is 14 amino acids long. J lost 4 bases, V lost 1 base, and 4 bases had no gene match. The DNA for the CDR3 is TGTGCCAGCAGCTTGAGTGACAGGGGTTACGAGCAGTACTTC. Translation: CASSLSDRGYEQYF.

V is TRBV7-6 and J is TRBJ1-1; TRBD1 matches at 9 bases. J lost 5 bases, V lost 5 bases, and 6 bases had no gene match. Germline V CDR1 and CDR2: SGHVS, FNYEAQ. The CDR3 is 14 amino acids. CDR3 DNA: TGTGCCAGCAGCCCGGGACAGGGTTTGACTGAAGCTTTCTTT. Its protein is CASSPGQGLTEAFF.

The chain links TRBV11-2 to TRBJ2-6; D not resolved. From germline, CDR1 is SGHAT and CDR2 FQNNGV. V was shortened by 5 bases and J by 2 bases, with 13 bases between the two germline ends. The CDR3 covers 16 residues. CDR3 bases: TGTGCCAGCAGCCCCCTGTCCCCGGCTGGGGCCAACGTCCTGACTTTC. Translation: CASSPLSPAGANVLTF.